This T cell receptor (beta chain) came from a study of control samples from healthy donors and cancer patients. Profiled with immunoSEQ multiplex PCR; TCRdb holds only in-frame clones, not every one. The profile shows about 160,000 clones, roughly 95% of them singletons. This CDR3 has 15 amino acids. Trimming at V came to 0 bases and at J to 4 bases, leaving 2 bases not matched to a gene. Germline CDR1 and CDR2: LNHDA and SQIVND (reference sequence). The chain recombines TRBV19 with TRBJ2-1, with 8 bases matching TRBD2. The receptor was isolated from a woman aged 55 to 70 in good health. Source material: blood. CDR3 DNA sequence: TGTGCCAGTAGTATAGAGGCGGGGGGTTACAATGAGCAGTTCTTC. This translates into CASSIEAGGYNEQFF.